Below, 2 T cell receptor beta chains from the same sample are listed, as sequenced in a study of blood T cell repertoires in COVID-19 (dated by TCRdb to about 2020). Libraries came from the immunoSEQ multiplex PCR assay. The table was pulled from immuneACCESS by TCRdb, which kept in-frame rearrangements only. Such tables lose some clones; where checked, under half of the loss comes from unresolved V genes, and the rest has no known cause. Counted in this sample were some 150,000 clones; approximately 85% of them appeared once. Together, the top ten hold 6.5% to 9.5% of the sample. The sample taken for sequencing was peripheral blood. These receptors were obtained from a woman aged 55-75 years with COVID-19, enrolled during active disease.

This rearrangement joins TRBV5-4 to TRBJ2-5; 9 bases agree with TRBD2. This CDR3 region has 15 residues. CDR1 SGHNT and CDR2 YYREEE come from the germline V gene (reference sequence). The ends lost 3 bases at V and 5 bases at J; junction bases unmatched: 8. The CDR3 reads CASSSEAGGRETQYF. In DNA form, the CDR3 reads TGTGCCAGCAGCTCCGAGGCGGGGGGGCGGGAGACCCAGTACTTC. Using reference TRBV5-4 and TRBJ2-5 for the parts outside the CDR3, the full variable domain is ETGVTQSPTHLIKTRGQQVTLRCSSQSGHNTVSWYQQALGQGPQFIFQYYREEENGRGNFPPRFSGLQFPNYSSELNVNALELDDSALYLCASSSEAGGRETQYFGPGTRLLVL.

The chain has TRBV6-6 and TRBJ2-1; D unclear. Germline V gene sequence: CDR1 MNHNY, CDR2 SVGAGI (reference sequence). The length of the CDR3 is 11 residues. The V end lost 8 bases, the J end lost 12 bases, and 14 bases lay between the germline ends. Written as DNA, the CDR3 is TGTGCCAGCTTCTCCGGCCCGGGGCAGTTCTTC. Translating it yields CASFSGPGQFF.